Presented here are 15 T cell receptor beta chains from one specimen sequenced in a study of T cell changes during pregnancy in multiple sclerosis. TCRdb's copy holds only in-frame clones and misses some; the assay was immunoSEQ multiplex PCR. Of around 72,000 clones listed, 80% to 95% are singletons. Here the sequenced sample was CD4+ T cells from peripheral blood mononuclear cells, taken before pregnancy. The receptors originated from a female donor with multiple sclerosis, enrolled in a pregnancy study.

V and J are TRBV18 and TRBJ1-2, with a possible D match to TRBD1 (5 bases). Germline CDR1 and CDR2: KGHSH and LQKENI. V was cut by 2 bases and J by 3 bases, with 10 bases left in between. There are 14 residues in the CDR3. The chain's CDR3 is CASSPMDTYYGYTF. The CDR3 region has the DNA TGTGCCAGCTCACCAATGGACACCTACTATGGCTACACCTTC.

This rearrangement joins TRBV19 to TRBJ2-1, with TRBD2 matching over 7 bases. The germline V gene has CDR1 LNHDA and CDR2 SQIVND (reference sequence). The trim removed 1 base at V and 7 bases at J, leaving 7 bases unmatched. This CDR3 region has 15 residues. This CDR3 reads CASSIGGLPTNEQFF. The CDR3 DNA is TGTGCCAGTAGTATAGGGGGACTACCTACAAATGAGCAGTTCTTC.

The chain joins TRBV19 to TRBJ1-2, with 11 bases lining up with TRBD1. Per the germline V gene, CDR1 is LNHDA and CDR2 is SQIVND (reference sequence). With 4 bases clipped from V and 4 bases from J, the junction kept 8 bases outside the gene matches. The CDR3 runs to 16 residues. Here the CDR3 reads CASSTPGQGVSYGYTF. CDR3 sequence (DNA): TGTGCCAGTAGTACGCCGGGACAGGGGGTAAGCTATGGCTACACCTTC.

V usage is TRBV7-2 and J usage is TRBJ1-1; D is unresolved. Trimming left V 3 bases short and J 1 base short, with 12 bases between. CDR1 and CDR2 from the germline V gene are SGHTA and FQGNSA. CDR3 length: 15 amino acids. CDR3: CASSFGDLSNTEAFF. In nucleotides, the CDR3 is TGTGCCAGCAGCTTCGGAGACCTCTCGAACACTGAAGCTTTCTTT.

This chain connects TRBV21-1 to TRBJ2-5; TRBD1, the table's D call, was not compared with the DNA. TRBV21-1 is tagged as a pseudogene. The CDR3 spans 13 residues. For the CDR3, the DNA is TGTGCCAGCAGCCGGACAGGGCAAGAGACCCAGTACTTC. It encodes CASSRTGQETQYF.

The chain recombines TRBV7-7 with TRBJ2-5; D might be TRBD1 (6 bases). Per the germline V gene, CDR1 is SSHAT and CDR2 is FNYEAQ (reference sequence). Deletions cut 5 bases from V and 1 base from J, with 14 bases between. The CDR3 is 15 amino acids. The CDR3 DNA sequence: TGTGCCAGCAGCGCCGACGGGACAATCCAAGAGACCCAGTACTTC. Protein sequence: CASSADGTIQETQYF.

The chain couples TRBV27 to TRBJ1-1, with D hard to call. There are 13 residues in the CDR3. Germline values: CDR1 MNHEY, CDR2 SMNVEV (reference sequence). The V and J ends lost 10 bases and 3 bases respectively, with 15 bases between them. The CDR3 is CATQRRFYTEAFF. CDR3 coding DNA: TGTGCCACCCAAAGGAGATTTTACACTGAAGCTTTCTTT.

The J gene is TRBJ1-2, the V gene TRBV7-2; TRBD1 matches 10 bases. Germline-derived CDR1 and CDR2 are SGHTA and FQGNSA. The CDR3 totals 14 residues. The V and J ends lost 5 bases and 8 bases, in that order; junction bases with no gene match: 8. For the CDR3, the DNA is TGTGCCAGCAGCCTACCGACAGGGGGCGGCGGCTACACCTTC. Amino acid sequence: CASSLPTGGGGYTF.

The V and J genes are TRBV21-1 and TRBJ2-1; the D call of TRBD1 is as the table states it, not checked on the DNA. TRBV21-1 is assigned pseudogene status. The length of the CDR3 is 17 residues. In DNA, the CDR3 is TGTGCCAGCAGCACCGACAGACAGAAAATTCTAGACAATGAGCAGTTCTTC. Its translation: CASSTDRQKILDNEQFF.

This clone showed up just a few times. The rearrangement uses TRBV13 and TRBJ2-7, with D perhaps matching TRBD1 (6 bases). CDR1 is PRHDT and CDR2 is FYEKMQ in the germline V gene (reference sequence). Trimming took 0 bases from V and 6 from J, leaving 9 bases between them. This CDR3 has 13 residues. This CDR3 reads CASSLGQGGEQYF. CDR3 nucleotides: TGTGCCAGCAGCTTAGGACAGGGTGGCGAGCAGTACTTC.

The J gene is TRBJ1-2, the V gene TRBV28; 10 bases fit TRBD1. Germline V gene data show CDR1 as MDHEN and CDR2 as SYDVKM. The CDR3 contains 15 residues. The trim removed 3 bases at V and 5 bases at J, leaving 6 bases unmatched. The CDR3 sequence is CASSFMGQGFYGYTF. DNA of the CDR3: TGTGCCAGCAGTTTCATGGGACAGGGGTTTTATGGCTACACCTTC.

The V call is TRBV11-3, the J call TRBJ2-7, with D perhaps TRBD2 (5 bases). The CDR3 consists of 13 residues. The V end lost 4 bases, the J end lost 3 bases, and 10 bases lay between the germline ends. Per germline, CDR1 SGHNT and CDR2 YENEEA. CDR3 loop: CASSSEVGYEQYF. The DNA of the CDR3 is TGTGCCAGCAGCTCGGAGGTCGGCTACGAGCAGTACTTC.

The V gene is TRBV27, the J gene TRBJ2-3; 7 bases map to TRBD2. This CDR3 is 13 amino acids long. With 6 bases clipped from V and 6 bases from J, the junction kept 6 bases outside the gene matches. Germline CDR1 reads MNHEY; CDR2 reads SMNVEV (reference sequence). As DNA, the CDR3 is TGTGCCAGCAGGTTAGCGGGTGGTGATACGCAGTATTTT. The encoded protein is CASRLAGGDTQYF.

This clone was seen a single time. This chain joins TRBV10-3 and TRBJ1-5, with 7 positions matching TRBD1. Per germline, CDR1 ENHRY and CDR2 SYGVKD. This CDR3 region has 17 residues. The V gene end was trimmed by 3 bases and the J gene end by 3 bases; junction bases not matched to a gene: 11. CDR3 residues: CAISDSKLTGLNQPQHF. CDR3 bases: TGTGCCATCAGTGACTCCAAACTGACAGGGCTCAATCAGCCCCAGCATTTT.

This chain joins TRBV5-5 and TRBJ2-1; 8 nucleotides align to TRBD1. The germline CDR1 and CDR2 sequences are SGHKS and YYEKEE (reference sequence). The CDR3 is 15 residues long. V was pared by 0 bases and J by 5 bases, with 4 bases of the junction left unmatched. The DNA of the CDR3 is TGTGCCAGCAGCTTGGTGGGGGACAGGAACAATGAGCAGTTCTTC. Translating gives CASSLVGDRNNEQFF.